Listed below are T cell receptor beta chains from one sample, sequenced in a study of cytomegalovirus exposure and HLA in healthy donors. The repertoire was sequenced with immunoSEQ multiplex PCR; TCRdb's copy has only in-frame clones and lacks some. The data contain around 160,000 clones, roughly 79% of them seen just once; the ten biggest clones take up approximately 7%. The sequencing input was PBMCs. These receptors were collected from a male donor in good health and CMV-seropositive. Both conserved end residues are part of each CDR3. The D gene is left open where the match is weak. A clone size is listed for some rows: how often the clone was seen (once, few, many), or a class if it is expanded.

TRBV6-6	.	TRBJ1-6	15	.	TGTGCCAGCAGTTACGACTGGTCACCTAATTCACCCCTCCACTTT	CASSYDWSPNSPLHF
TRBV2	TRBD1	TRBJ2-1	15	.	TGTGCCAGCAGACAACAGGGGAACTCCTACAATGAGCAGTTCTTC	CASRQQGNSYNEQFF
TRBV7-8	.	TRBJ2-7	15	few	TGTGCCAGCAGCCAAGGGGTCCCAGGGTCCTACGAGCAGTACTTC	CASSQGVPGSYEQYF
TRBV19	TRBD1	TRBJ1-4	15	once	TGTGCCAGTAGCAAGATTAGGACAGGGGTTGAAAAACTGTTTTTT	CASSKIRTGVEKLFF
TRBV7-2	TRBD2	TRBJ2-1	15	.	TGTGCCAGCAGCTTAAGCGGGGGATCCTACAATGAGCAGTTCTTC	CASSLSGGSYNEQFF
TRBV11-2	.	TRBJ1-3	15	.	TGTGCCAGCAGCTTAGGGCAGGGAAGCGGAAACACCATATATTTT	CASSLGQGSGNTIYF
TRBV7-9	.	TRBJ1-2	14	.	TGTGCCAGCAGCTTAAGTTCGGGAATGGGTGGCTACACCTTC	CASSLSSGMGGYTF
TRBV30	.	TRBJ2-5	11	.	TGTGCCTGGAGCCCTGGGCAGACCCAGTACTTC	CAWSPGQTQYF
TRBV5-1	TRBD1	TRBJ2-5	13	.	TGCGCCAGCAGTGGGACAGCCAAAGAGACCCAGTACTTC	CASSGTAKETQYF
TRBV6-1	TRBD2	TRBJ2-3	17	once	TGTGCCAGCAGTGAAGGTCGGGGGGGGCGATTGACAGATACGCAGTATTTT	CASSEGRGGRLTDTQYF
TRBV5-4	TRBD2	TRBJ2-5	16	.	TGTGCCAGCAGCCTGAGGGAGCGGGGGTCAAAAGAGACCCAGTACTTC	CASSLRERGSKETQYF
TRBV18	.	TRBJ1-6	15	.	TGTGCCAGCTCACCGGACAAGATACTTAATTCACCCCTCCACTTT	CASSPDKILNSPLHF
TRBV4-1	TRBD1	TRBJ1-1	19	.	TGCGCCAGCAGCCTACACCCATCCCTCACAGGGGGATTGTACACTGAAGCTTTCTTT	CASSLHPSLTGGLYTEAFF
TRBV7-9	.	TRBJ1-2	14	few	TGTTCCAGCAGCTTAGTAGGGACTGTCTATGGCTACACCTTC	CSSSLVGTVYGYTF
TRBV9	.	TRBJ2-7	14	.	TGTGCCAGCAAGGGAGGGGGGGACTCAGGCGAGCAGTACTTC	CASKGGGDSGEQYF
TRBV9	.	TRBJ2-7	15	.	TGTGCCAGCAGCGTAGTCCCCGGAGGCTCCTACGAGCAGTACTTC	CASSVVPGGSYEQYF
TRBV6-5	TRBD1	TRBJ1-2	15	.	TGTGCCAGCAGTTACTCGAGGGACAGGGGCTCTGGCTACACCTTC	CASSYSRDRGSGYTF
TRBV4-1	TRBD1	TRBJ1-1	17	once	TGCGCCAGCAGCCTACAGGGGGCGCGCCACCTCCCGCCTGAAGCTTTCTTT	CASSLQGARHLPPEAFF
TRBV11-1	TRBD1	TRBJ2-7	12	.	TGTGCCAGCAGCTTAGACAGGGGCGAGCAGTACTTC	CASSLDRGEQYF
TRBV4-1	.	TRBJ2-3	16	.	TGCGCCAGCAGCCAATTACCGGGACTTAGCACAGATACGCAGTATTTT	CASSQLPGLSTDTQYF
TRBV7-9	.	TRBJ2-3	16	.	TGTGCCAGCAGCTTGACAGAGGACTACCGCACAGATACGCAGTATTTT	CASSLTEDYRTDTQYF
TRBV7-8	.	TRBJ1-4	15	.	TGTGCCAGCAGCGGAGGGGAGCCCAGTTGGGAAAAACTGTTTTTT	CASSGGEPSWEKLFF
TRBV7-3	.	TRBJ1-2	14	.	TGTGCCAGCAGCCTCTCGACAGCTAACTATGGCTACACCTTC	CASSLSTANYGYTF
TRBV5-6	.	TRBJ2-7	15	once	TGTGCCAGCAGCTTTCTAAGTGGGCCGGCCTACGAGCAGTACTTC	CASSFLSGPAYEQYF
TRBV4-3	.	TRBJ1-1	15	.	TGCGCCAGCAGCCAAAGTACGTCGGGTTATACTGAAGCTTTCTTT	CASSQSTSGYTEAFF
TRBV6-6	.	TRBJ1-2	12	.	TGTGCCTCCAGCGGCAGTGCTTATGGCTACACCTTC	CASSGSAYGYTF
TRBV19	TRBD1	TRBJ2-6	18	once	TGTGCCAGTAGTATAGACGGGACAGGGGTAGCTGGGGCCAACGTCCTGACTTTC	CASSIDGTGVAGANVLTF
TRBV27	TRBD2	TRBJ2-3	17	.	TGTGCCAGCAGTTTAGGGCCTAGCGGGGGGAGCACAGATACGCAGTATTTT	CASSLGPSGGSTDTQYF
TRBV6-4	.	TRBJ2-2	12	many	TGTGCCAGCAGCCAGGGCACCGGGGAGCTGTTTTTT	CASSQGTGELFF
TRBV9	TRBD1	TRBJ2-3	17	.	TGTGCCAGCAGCGGACAGGGGGGCGGGCGGGGCGTAGATACGCAGTATTTT	CASSGQGGGRGVDTQYF
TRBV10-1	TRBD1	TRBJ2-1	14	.	TGCGCCAGCAGTGAGTCGTTGACAGGGGATGAGCAGTTCTTC	CASSESLTGDEQFF
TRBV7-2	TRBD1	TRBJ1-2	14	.	TGTGCCAGCAGCGTCCCGGGACAGGTCTATGGCTACACCTTC	CASSVPGQVYGYTF
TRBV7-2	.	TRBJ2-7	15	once	TGTGCCAGCAGCTTTGCCAGGGACACACAAAACGAGCAGTACTTC	CASSFARDTQNEQYF
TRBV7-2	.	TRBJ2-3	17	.	TGTGCCAGCAGCTCAACACCGGGGAGGCCGATACCAGATACGCAGTATTTT	CASSSTPGRPIPDTQYF
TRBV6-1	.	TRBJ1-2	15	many	TGTGCCAGCAGTCCTACCCGGGAGCCAGGGTATGGCTACACCTTC	CASSPTREPGYGYTF
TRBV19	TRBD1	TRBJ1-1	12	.	TGTGCCAGTCGACAGGGACCCACTGAAGCTTTCTTT	CASRQGPTEAFF
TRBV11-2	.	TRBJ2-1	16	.	TGTGCCAGCGGGGGGTTAGCGCAACCCACCTACAATGAGCAGTTCTTC	CASGGLAQPTYNEQFF
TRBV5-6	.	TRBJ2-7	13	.	TGTGCCAGCAGCTTGCAGGGATCCTACGAGCAGTACTTC	CASSLQGSYEQYF
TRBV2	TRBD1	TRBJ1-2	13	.	TGTGCCACCCCCCGGACAGGGCCTGAAGGCTACACCTTC	CATPRTGPEGYTF